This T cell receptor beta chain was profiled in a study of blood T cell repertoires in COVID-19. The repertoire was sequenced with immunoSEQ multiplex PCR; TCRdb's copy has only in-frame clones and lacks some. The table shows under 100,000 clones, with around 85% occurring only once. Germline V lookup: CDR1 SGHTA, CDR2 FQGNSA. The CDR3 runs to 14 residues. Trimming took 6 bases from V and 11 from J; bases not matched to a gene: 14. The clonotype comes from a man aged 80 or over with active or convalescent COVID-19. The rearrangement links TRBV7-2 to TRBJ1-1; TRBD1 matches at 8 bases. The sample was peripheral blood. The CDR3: CASSSIGQGRGAFF. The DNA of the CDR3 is TGTGCCAGCAGTTCTATCGGACAGGGTAGAGGCGCTTTCTTT.